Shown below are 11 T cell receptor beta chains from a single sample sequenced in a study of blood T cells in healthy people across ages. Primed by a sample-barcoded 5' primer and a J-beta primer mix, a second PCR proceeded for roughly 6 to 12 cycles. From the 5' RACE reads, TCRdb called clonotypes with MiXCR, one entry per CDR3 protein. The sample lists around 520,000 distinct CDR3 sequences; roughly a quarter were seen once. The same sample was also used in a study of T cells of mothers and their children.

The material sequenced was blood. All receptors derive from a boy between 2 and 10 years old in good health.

The CDR3 region is CASGQYEQYF. The CDR3 bases are TGTGCCAGCGGACAGTACGAGCAGTACTTC. V gene TRBV25-1 combines with J gene TRBJ2-7; tentatively, D is TRBD1 (6 bases). Trimming removed 8 bases at V and 4 bases at J, with 6 bases between. Germline CDR1 and CDR2: MGHDK and SYGVNS. This CDR3 contains 10 residues.

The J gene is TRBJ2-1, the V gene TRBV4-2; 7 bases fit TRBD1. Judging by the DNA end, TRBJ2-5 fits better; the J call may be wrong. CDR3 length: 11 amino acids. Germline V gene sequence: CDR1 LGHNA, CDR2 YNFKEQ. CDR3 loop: CASKGAETQYF. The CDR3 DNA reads TGTGCCAGCAAGGGGGCAGAGACCCAGTACTTC.

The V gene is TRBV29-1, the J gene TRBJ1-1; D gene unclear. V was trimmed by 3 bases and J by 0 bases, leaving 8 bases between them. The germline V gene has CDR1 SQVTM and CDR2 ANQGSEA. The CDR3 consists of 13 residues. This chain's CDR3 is CSVEYIMNTEAFF. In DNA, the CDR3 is TGCAGCGTTGAGTACATCATGAACACTGAAGCTTTCTTT. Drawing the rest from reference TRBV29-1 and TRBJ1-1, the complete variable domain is SAVISQKPSRDICQRGTSLTIQCQVDSQVTMMFWYRQQPGQSLTLIATANQGSEATYESGFVIDKFPISRPNLTFSTLTVSNMSPEDSSIYLCSVEYIMNTEAFFGQGTRLTVV.

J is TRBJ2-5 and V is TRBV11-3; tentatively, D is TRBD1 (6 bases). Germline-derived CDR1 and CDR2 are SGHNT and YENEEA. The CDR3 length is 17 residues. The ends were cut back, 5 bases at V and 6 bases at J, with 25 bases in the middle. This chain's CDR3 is CASSRPAQGPTRKTQYF. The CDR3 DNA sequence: TGTGCCAGCAGCCGCCCGGCGCAGGGGCCTACCCGAAAGACCCAGTACTTC.

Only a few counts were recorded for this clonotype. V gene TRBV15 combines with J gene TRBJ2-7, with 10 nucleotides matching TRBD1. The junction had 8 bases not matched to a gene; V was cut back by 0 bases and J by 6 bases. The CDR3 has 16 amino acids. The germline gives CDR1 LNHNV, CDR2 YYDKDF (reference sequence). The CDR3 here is CATSRDRGTGASEQYF. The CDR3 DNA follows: TGTGCCACCAGCAGAGATAGGGGGACAGGGGCCTCCGAGCAGTACTTC. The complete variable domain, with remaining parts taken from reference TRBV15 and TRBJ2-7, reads DAMVIQNPRYQVTQFGKPVTLSCSQTLNHNVMYWYQQKSSQAPKLLFHYYDKDFNNEADTPDNFQSRRPNTSFCFLDIRSPGLGDTAMYLCATSRDRGTGASEQYFGPGTRLTVT.

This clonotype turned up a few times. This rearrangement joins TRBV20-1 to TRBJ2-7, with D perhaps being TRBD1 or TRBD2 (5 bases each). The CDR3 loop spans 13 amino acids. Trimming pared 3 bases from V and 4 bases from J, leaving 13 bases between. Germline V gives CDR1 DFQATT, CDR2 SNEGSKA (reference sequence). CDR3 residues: CSASSGTFYEQYF. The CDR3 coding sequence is TGCAGTGCTAGTTCCGGGACCTTTTACGAGCAGTACTTC.

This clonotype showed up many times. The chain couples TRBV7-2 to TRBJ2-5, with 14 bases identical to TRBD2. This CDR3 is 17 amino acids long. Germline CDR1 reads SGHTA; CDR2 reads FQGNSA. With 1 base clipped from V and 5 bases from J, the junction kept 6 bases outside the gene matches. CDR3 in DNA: TGTGCCAGCAGCTTAGGACTAGCGGGAGGGCCCGGGGAGACCCAGTACTTC. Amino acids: CASSLGLAGGPGETQYF.

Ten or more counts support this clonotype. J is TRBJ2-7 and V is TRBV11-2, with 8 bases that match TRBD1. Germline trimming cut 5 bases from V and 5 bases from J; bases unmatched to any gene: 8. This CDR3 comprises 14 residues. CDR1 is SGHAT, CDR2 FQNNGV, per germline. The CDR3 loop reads CASSPRTGSHEQYF. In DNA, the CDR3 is TGTGCCAGCAGCCCCAGGACAGGGAGCCACGAGCAGTACTTC.

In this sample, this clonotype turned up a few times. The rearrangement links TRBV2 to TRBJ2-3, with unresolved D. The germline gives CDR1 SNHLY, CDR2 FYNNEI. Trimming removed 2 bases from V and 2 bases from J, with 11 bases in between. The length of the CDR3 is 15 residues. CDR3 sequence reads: CASSENLGFTDTQYF. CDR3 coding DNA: TGTGCCAGCAGTGAAAATTTGGGCTTCACAGATACGCAGTATTTT. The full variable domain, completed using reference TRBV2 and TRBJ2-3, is EPEVTQTPSHQVTQMGQEVILRCVPISNHLYFYWYRQILGQKVEFLVSFYNNEISEKSEIFDDQFSVERPDGSNFTLKIRSTKLEDSAMYFCASSENLGFTDTQYFGPGTRLTVL.

CDR3 sequence: CASSLWGAFNEKLFF. In nucleotides, the CDR3 is TGTGCCAGCAGTCTCTGGGGGGCTTTTAATGAAAAACTGTTTTTT. This chain connects TRBV12-3 or TRBV12-4 to TRBJ1-4; D is perhaps TRBD1 (6 bases). V lost 5 bases to trimming and J lost 4 bases, with 14 bases between them. This CDR3 has 15 residues.

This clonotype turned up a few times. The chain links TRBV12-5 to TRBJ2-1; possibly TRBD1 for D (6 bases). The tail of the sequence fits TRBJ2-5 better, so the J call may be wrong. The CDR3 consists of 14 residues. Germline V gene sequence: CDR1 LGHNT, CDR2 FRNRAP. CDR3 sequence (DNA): TGTGCTAGTGGTTGGGCAGGGGTTGGGGAGACCCAGTACTTC. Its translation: CASGWAGVGETQYF.